This TCR beta chain was sequenced in a study of CD8 T cells in ankylosing spondylitis. One entry per CDR3 protein, called by TCRdb with MiXCR from the 5' RACE reads. The sample lists about 340,000 distinct CDR3 sequences, 20% to 25% seen once, with less than 15% in the top ten. Germline-derived CDR1 and CDR2 are SNHLY and FYNNEI. The CDR3 totals 15 residues. J was trimmed by 0 bases and V by 3 bases; bases with no gene match: 3. The receptor was isolated from a male donor with ankylosing spondylitis or in good health (not recorded which). This chain uses TRBV2 with TRBJ2-3; 7 nucleotides match TRBD2. Sequencing was carried out using blood, either unsorted or a sorted T cell fraction (not recorded which). CDR3 region: CASSEDGGSTDTQYF. The CDR3 nucleotides are TGTGCCAGCAGTGAGGACGGGGGGAGCACAGATACGCAGTATTTT.